This paragraph reports one T cell receptor beta chain. The antigen remains unidentified. Sequencing used immunoSEQ multiplex PCR; TCRdb keeps in-frame clones, though not all of them. Counted here are 55,000 to 65,000 clones, about 92% occurring once; the ten biggest clones make up over 20%. These data are taken from a study of OX40 agonist ivuxolimab in advanced cancers. Study context: As their treatment, patients were administered ivuxolimab, an agonistic anti-OX40 (CD134) antibody. Hepatocellular carcinoma, melanoma, renal cell or head and neck cancer was diagnosed in the dose-escalation patients. Six ivuxolimab dose levels, 0.01 to 10 mg/kg, were given intravenously every 2 weeks.

Whole-study results and caveats: Expansion of clones was among the lowest in partial responders at 0.1-3.0 mg/kg.

V was shortened by 4 bases and J by 5 bases, with 18 bases between the two germline ends. Germline-derived CDR1 and CDR2 are LGHNA and YNFKEQ. The CDR3 consists of 16 residues. This chain joins TRBV4-2 and TRBJ2-1; maybe TRBD2 (5 bases). This TCR derives from an adult with an advanced solid tumor such as melanoma, head and neck, liver or kidney cancer. This sample comprised CD4+ or CD8+ T cells sorted from blood, obtained in a trial of the OX40 agonist ivuxolimab. CDR3 region: CASSRDEDGENNEQFF. The CDR3 region has the DNA TGTGCCAGCAGCCGGGATGAGGACGGGGAAAACAATGAGCAGTTCTTC.